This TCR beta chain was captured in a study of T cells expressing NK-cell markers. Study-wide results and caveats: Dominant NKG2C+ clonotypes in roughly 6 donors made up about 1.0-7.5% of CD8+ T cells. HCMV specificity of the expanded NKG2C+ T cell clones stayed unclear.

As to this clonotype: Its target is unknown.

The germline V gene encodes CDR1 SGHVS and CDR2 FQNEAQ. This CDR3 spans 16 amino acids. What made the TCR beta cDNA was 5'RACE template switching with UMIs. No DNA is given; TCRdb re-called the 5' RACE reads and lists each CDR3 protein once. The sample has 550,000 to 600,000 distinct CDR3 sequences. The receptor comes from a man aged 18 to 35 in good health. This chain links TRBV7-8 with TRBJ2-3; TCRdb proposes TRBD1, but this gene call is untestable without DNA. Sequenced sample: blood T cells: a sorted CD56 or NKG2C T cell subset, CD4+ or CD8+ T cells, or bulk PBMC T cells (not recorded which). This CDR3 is CASRRRRTGGTDTQYF.